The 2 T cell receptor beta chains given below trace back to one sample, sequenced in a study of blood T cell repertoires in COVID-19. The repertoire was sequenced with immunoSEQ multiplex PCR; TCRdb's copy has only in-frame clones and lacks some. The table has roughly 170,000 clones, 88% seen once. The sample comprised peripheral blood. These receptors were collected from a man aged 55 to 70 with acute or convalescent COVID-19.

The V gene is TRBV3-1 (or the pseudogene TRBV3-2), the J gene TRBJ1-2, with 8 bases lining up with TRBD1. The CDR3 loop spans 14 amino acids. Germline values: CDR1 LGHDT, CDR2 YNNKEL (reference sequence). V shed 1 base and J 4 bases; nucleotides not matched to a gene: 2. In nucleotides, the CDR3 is TGTGCCAGCAGCCAAGTTACAGGGGGCTATGGCTACACCTTC. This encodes CASSQVTGGYGYTF.

CDR3 region: CASSLTTGAEAFF. CDR3 sequence (DNA): TGTGCCAGCAGCCTAACTACAGGGGCTGAAGCTTTCTTT. V usage is TRBV7-8 and J usage is TRBJ1-1, with 7 positions matching TRBD1. V trimming: 5 bases; J trimming: 6 bases; junction bases outside the gene matches: 6. Per germline, CDR1 SGHVS and CDR2 FQNEAQ. The CDR3 has 13 residues.